This T cell receptor (beta chain) was obtained from a study of low-dose radiotherapy and immunotherapy resistance in tumors. On the study more broadly: Dosing of intravenous cyclophosphamide at 200 mg/m2 occurred every two weeks and took place one day prior to radiation and immunotherapy.

With 6 bases removed from V and 8 bases from J, the gap between germline ends came to 14 bases. The CDR3 has 13 amino acids. First-strand cDNA relied on TRAV- and TRBV-specific primers spanning alpha and beta chains. TCR amplification involved 15 to 20 PCR cycles with a constant-region primer and V-primer adapter. Each CDR3 protein gets one entry after TCRdb re-called the reads with MiXCR. The data contain about 12,000 distinct CDR3 sequences, about four fifths of them singletons. This TCR was sampled from a human donor with advanced metastatic prostate, ovarian, gallbladder or colorectal cancer (not recorded which). This table probably holds off-target reads from a library built for another chain. This chain links TRBV23-1 with TRBJ2-1; tentatively, D is TRBD1 (7 bases). TRBV23-1 belongs to the ORF category, with a function that is uncertain. The CDR3 sequence is CASRTPRGDEQFF. The CDR3 DNA reads TGCGCCAGCAGGACCCCCAGGGGGGATGAGCAGTTCTTC.